These 21 T cell receptor beta chains originate from one sample sequenced in a study of T cells in Graves' hyperthyroidism and ophthalmopathy. It was RNA transcripts that yielded the amplified TCR beta CDR3 regions. Researchers ran a first-round RT-PCR on the TCR CDR3 using the HTBI primer set. TCRdb reprocessed the multiplex PCR reads with MiXCR, giving one entry per CDR3 protein. There are about 400,000 distinct CDR3 sequences in the sample; under 15% occur only once, and around a third lies in the top ten. Sequencing used blood. These receptors originate from a woman in her 30s with Graves' hyperthyroidism.

This clonotype was seen a few times. The rearrangement joins TRBV14 to TRBJ1-1; maybe TRBD1 (5 bases). Looked up from germline, CDR1 is SGHDN and CDR2 is FVKESK. The CDR3 has 16 residues. V lost 1 base and J lost 5, with 17 bases in between. DNA for the CDR3: TGTGCCAGCAGCCAAGTCTTTGGGGGGAGGTGGACTGAAGCTTTCTTT. Residues: CASSQVFGGRWTEAFF.

This chain connects TRBV3-1 to TRBJ1-4, with D hard to call. V lost 4 bases to trimming and J lost 8 bases, with 8 bases between them. The CDR3 sequence is 12 residues long. The germline V gene encodes CDR1 LGHDT and CDR2 YNNKEL (reference sequence). CDR3 protein: CASSPLNEKLFF. The CDR3 region has the DNA TGTGCCAGCAGCCCCCTTAACGAAAAACTGTTTTTT.

This clonotype was recorded at least ten times. V gene TRBV10-1 combines with J gene TRBJ2-3, with a weak D call TRBD2 (5 bases). The CDR3 is 15 residues long. V was clipped by 0 bases and J by 0 bases, with 7 bases between them. Per germline, CDR1 WNHNN and CDR2 SYGVQD (reference sequence). The CDR3 protein is CASSESRTSTDTQYF. CDR3 DNA: TGCGCCAGCAGTGAGTCTAGGACTAGCACAGATACGCAGTATTTT.

The gene calls are TRBV28 and TRBJ2-6, with a tentative D call TRBD1 (5 bases). V lost 2 bases and J lost 2, with 13 bases in between. The CDR3 runs to 17 residues. The germline CDR1 and CDR2 sequences are MDHEN and SYDVKM. CDR3 protein: CASSLMTSGPGANVLTF. DNA of the CDR3: TGTGCCAGCAGTTTAATGACCTCAGGGCCTGGGGCCAACGTCCTGACTTTC.

This clonotype showed up just a few times. J is TRBJ2-1 and V is TRBV5-1, with TRBD2 matching over 10 bases. Unmatched junction bases numbered 8, after V lost 7 bases and J lost 7 bases. This CDR3 region has 14 residues. Looked up from germline, CDR1 is SGHRS and CDR2 is YFSETQ. CDR3 DNA: TGCGCCAGCCGCCCGGGGACTAGCGTAAATGAGCAGTTCTTC. It yields the protein CASRPGTSVNEQFF.

The table lists this clonotype with many counts. The V and J genes are TRBV12-3 or TRBV12-4 and TRBJ2-7, with D hard to call. This CDR3 region has 14 residues. The V and J ends lost 2 bases and 2 bases respectively, with 10 bases between them. In nucleotides, the CDR3 is TGTGCCAGCAGTTTAAGGTGGCAAACCTACGAGCAGTACTTC. Protein sequence: CASSLRWQTYEQYF.

This clonotype was seen many times. The rearrangement links TRBV28 to TRBJ2-2; D not certain. CDR3 length: 13 amino acids. The germline V gene encodes CDR1 MDHEN and CDR2 SYDVKM. V lost 5 bases and J 6 bases, leaving 10 bases between the germline ends. The CDR3 here is CASSPPLSGELFF. The CDR3 coding sequence is TGTGCCAGCAGTCCCCCACTCTCCGGGGAGCTGTTTTTT.

This clonotype was recorded at least ten times. This CDR3 is CASSSPGLAVEQYF. Here the CDR3 DNA reads TGTGCCAGCAGTTCCCCGGGACTAGCAGTCGAGCAGTACTTC. The chain couples TRBV12-3 or TRBV12-4 to TRBJ2-7, with 9 bases fitting TRBD2. The CDR3 is 14 residues long. The V and J ends lost 4 bases and 6 bases, in that order; junction bases with no gene match: 7.

The chain recombines TRBV2 with TRBJ2-5, with D maybe TRBD1 (7 bases). This CDR3 contains 14 residues. From germline, CDR1 is SNHLY and CDR2 FYNNEI. V lost 9 bases and J 1 base, leaving 15 bases between the germline ends. CDR3 region: CASRAGGFQETQYF. CDR3 bases: TGTGCCAGTCGGGCAGGGGGGTTCCAAGAGACCCAGTACTTC.

This clonotype was observed many times. The J gene is TRBJ2-3, the V gene TRBV11-1; 7 nucleotides match TRBD2. Germline lookup yields CDR1 SGHAT and CDR2 FQDESV (reference sequence). After removal of 5 bases from V and 4 bases from J, the junction contained 9 bases not matched to a gene. This CDR3 contains 15 residues. CDR3 nucleotides: TGTGCCAGCAGCCGCGAGGGCGGGAGTGCAGATACGCAGTATTTT. Translation gives CASSREGGSADTQYF.

This clonotype was seen a handful of times. The chain recombines TRBV5-6 with TRBJ1-1; 9 bases align to TRBD1. This CDR3 has 16 residues. Losses at the gene ends were 4 bases for V and 4 bases for J; bases not matched to a gene: 11. The V gene's germline CDR1 is SGHDT and CDR2 YYEEEE. The chain's CDR3 is CASSPRDRVMGTEAFF. The CDR3 DNA reads TGTGCCAGCAGCCCCCGGGACAGGGTAATGGGCACTGAAGCTTTCTTT.

There are a few counts of this clonotype. The gene calls are TRBV28 and TRBJ1-2; no clear D gene. CDR3 length: 15 amino acids. Germline CDR1 MDHEN, CDR2 SYDVKM. V was trimmed by 2 bases and J by 6 bases, leaving 16 bases between them. The CDR3 loop is CASSLLRRELDGYTF. The DNA for the CDR3 is TGTGCCAGCAGTTTACTAAGGAGGGAATTAGATGGCTACACCTTC.

This clonotype was seen a few times. This sequence joins TRBV12-3 or TRBV12-4 and TRBJ1-6; a weak D match, TRBD1 (5 bases). The CDR3 length is 15 residues. V was cut by 7 bases and J by 16 bases, with 26 bases left in between. CDR3 DNA sequence: TGTGCCAGCACTAGTTTCCCCCAGGGCCGTATCCAACTCCACTTT. The encoded protein is CASTSFPQGRIQLHF.

The rearrangement joins TRBV19 to TRBJ2-2, with D possibly called TRBD1 or TRBD2 (6 bases each). The CDR3 consists of 15 residues. V shed 11 bases and J shed 0 bases, with 16 bases lying between them. Germline V lookup: CDR1 LNHDA, CDR2 SQIVND (reference sequence). CDR3 coding DNA: TGTGCCGGGGGCCTTAGCGGAGCGAACACCGGGGAGCTGTTTTTT. Its translation is CAGGLSGANTGELFF.

This clonotype occurred a few times. This rearrangement joins TRBV10-3 to TRBJ2-5, with TRBD2 matching over 7 bases. Germline CDR1 reads ENHRY; CDR2 reads SYGVKD. CDR3 length: 13 amino acids. Trimming took 4 bases from V and 1 from J; bases not matched to a gene: 0. The CDR3 region is CAISGTSQETQYF. In nucleotides, the CDR3 is TGTGCCATCAGTGGGACTAGCCAAGAGACCCAGTACTTC.

This clonotype was counted many times. The V and J genes are TRBV28 and TRBJ2-7; the D gene is possibly TRBD1 (5 bases). This CDR3 region has 14 residues. V lost 6 bases to trimming and J lost 7 bases, with 19 bases between them. CDR1 and CDR2 from the germline V gene are MDHEN and SYDVKM. CDR3 protein: CASRPAVRAREQYF. The DNA of the CDR3 is TGTGCCAGCAGGCCAGCAGTCAGGGCAAGGGAGCAGTACTTC. Looking up the rest from reference TRBV28 and TRBJ2-7 gives the full variable domain: DVKVTQSSRYLVKRTGEKVFLECVQDMDHENMFWYRQDPGLGLRLIYFSYDVKMKEKGDIPEGYSVSREKKERFSLILESASTNQTSMYLCASRPAVRAREQYFGPGTRLTVT.

This clonotype appeared many times. This sequence joins TRBV6-1 and TRBJ2-7; 9 bases are a match to TRBD1. Trimming cost V 1 base and J 4 bases; bases outside gene matches: 5. Germline loops: CDR1 MNHNS, CDR2 SASEGT. CDR3 size: 15 residues. The CDR3 region is CASSEGQQGAYEQYF. The CDR3 DNA follows: TGTGCCAGCAGTGAAGGGCAACAGGGGGCATACGAGCAGTACTTC.

This clonotype came up many times. The genes are TRBV27 and TRBJ2-2, with 14 bases matching TRBD2. V dropped 3 bases and J dropped 0; count of bases not matched to a gene: 6. The CDR3 sequence is 19 residues long. From germline, CDR1 is MNHEY and CDR2 SMNVEV (reference sequence). The CDR3 protein is CASSFYGLAGGPNTGELFF. CDR3 coding DNA: TGTGCCAGCAGTTTTTACGGACTAGCGGGAGGACCGAACACCGGGGAGCTGTTTTTT.

This clonotype showed up just a few times. J is TRBJ2-2 and V is TRBV3-1; D might be TRBD1 (5 bases). With 2 bases removed from V and 4 bases from J, the gap between germline ends came to 8 bases. The CDR3 is 14 residues long. Germline CDR1 is LGHDT and CDR2 is YNNKEL (reference sequence). The CDR3: CASSQSTATGELFF. DNA for the CDR3: TGTGCCAGCAGCCAATCGACAGCCACCGGGGAGCTGTTTTTT.

V is TRBV18 and J is TRBJ1-3, with D possibly TRBD1 on 5 matching bases. The germline V gene has CDR1 KGHSH and CDR2 LQKENI. The V gene lost 6 bases and the J gene lost 0 bases, with 18 bases spanning the gap. The CDR3 has 17 amino acids. CDR3 region: CASSKGTLAFSGNTIYF. The CDR3 DNA reads as TGTGCCAGCTCCAAAGGGACGTTGGCCTTCTCTGGAAACACCATATATTTT.

Comments on this clonotype: A read error may produce the germline difference seen at one junction end. The genes are TRBV15 and TRBJ2-3; D unclear. The CDR3 has 16 residues. Germline V gene sequence: CDR1 LNHNV, CDR2 YYDKDF (reference sequence). CDR3 coding DNA: TGTGCCACCAGCGGAGATATTGGTGGTGGAGAAGATACGCAGTATTTT. Amino acid sequence: CATSGDIGGGEDTQYF.